The text below deals with one TCR beta chain. Its matching antigen is unknown. These data are taken from a study of shared clonotypes between healthy human individuals. Whole-study context: Donors, aged 18 to 49, were a couple of women and three men. Three plates each covered CD4 naive and memory; CD8 naive two, CD8 memory one.

A CD45RA-negative memory subset and a CD45RA+ naive subset were separated from the CD4+ cells. Whole-study results and caveats: Exclusively blood specimens were collected; tissue repertoires likely differ.

The CDR3 has 14 residues. Germline V gene data show CDR1 as GTSNPN and CDR2 as SVGIG (reference sequence). Trimming took 1 base from V and 2 from J; bases not matched to a gene: 1. This table comes from immunoSEQ multiplex PCR, and its TCRdb copy is limited to in-frame clones, with some not included. The sample records around 2.3 million clones, almost 96% being singletons. The rearrangement uses TRBV30 and TRBJ2-7; 11 bases match TRBD2. Sequencing was performed on naive CD4+ T cells sorted from blood. The subset was: CD45RA+ positively selected. This sequence originates from a man aged 18-30 years in good health. This chain's CDR3 is CAWSGLAGTYEQYF. CDR3 bases: TGTGCCTGGAGTGGACTAGCGGGGACCTACGAGCAGTACTTC.